A selection of T cell receptor beta chains follows, all from one sample in a study of T cells after yellow fever vaccination. From the 5' RACE reads, TCRdb called clonotypes with MiXCR, one entry per CDR3 protein. The profile shows 300,000 to 400,000 distinct CDR3 sequences, around an eighth of them singletons. Source: CD4+ T cells sorted from PBMCs, taken 15 days after the yellow fever booster vaccination. Source of these receptors: a man in his late teens or twenties who received the YFV17D yellow fever vaccine. Both conserved end residues are part of each CDR3.

16	TRBV10-3	TRBJ2-3	CAISQGAGGGEDTQYF
13	TRBV5-6	TRBJ1-1	CASSLTPDTEAFF
14	TRBV6-2/TRBV6-3	TRBJ2-4	CASSFSGAENIQYF
13	TRBV7-2	TRBJ2-7	CASSLSGDYEQYF
15	TRBV6-2/TRBV6-3	TRBJ2-1	CAIRAGAPSYNEQFF
15	TRBV5-1	TRBJ1-1	CASSVGRGLGTEAFF
18	TRBV24-1	TRBJ2-1	CATSDLSSSGGSYNEQFF
17	TRBV9	TRBJ2-3	CASSPGTSGGATDTQYF
14	TRBV5-1	TRBJ1-4	CASSRGQPAEKLFF
14	TRBV12-3/TRBV12-4	TRBJ2-5	CASSPTEYQETQYF